This TCR beta chain was found in a study of type 1 and type 2 diabetes patients. Study-wide background: T cells were magnetically sorted from PBMCs as CD4+ or CD8+ subsets. Across the study, around 20 million paired-end reads were produced.

The CDR3 runs 12 residues. V gave up 7 bases and J gave up 3 bases, with 10 bases separating them. CDR1 is MNHEY and CDR2 is SVGEGT in the germline V gene. About this clonotype: The antigen is undetermined.

Genomic DNA was the PCR template. A primer set of 30 forward and 13 reverse primers amplified the CDR3. TCRdb called the multiplex PCR reads again in MiXCR, with one record for every CDR3 protein. The sample lists 250,000 or so distinct CDR3 sequences; around 50% were seen once. Study-wide results and limits: Some expanded clones seen only in T1D might occur in additional T2D or control samples. Type 2 diabetes and control samples shared highly correlated V and J usage, averaging roughly 0.97.

The receptor was isolated from a man in his late teens or twenties with type 2 diabetes. V is TRBV6-2 or TRBV6-3 and J is TRBJ2-7; D is unresolved. The sequenced sample consisted of peripheral blood mononuclear cells (PBMCs). CDR3 in amino acids: CASTSEIYEQYF. The CDR3 bases are TGTGCCAGCACTTCAGAAATCTACGAGCAGTACTTC.